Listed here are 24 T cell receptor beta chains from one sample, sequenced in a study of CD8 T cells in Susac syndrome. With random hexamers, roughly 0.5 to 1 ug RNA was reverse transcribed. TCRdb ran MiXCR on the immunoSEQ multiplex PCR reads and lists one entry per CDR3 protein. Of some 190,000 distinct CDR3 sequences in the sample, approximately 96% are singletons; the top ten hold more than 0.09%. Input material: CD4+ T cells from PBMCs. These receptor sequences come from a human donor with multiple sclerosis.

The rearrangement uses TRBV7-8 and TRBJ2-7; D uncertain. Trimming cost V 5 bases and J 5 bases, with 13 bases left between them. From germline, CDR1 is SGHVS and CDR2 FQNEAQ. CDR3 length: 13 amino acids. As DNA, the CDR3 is TGTGCCAGCAGCCTTCCAAAACGCCACGAGCAGTACTTC. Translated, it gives CASSLPKRHEQYF.

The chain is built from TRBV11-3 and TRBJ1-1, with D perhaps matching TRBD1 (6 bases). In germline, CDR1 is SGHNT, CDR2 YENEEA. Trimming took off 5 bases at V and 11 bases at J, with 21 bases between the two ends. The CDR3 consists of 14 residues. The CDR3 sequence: CASSRNTGAVGAFF. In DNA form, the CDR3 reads TGTGCCAGCAGCCGAAATACGGGGGCTGTGGGTGCTTTCTTT.

In DNA, the CDR3 is TGTGCCAGCAGCCTAACTCCCGACAGGGGCTACGAGCAGTACTTC. The encoded protein is CASSLTPDRGYEQYF. This chain links TRBV7-6 with TRBJ2-7; 8 positions match TRBD1. Germline CDR1 reads SGHVS; CDR2 reads FNYEAQ. Unmatched junction bases numbered 9, after V lost 5 bases and J lost 3 bases. The CDR3 consists of 15 residues.

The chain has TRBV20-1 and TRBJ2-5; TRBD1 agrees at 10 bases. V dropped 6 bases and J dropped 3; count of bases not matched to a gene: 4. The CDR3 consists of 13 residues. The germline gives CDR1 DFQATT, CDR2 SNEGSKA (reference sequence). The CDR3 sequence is CSAEGQGKETQYF. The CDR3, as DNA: TGCAGTGCCGAGGGACAGGGGAAAGAGACCCAGTACTTC.

CDR3 coding DNA: TGTGCCAGCCACCTGGGACAGGGCTATGGCTACACCTTC. This gives the protein CASHLGQGYGYTF. V usage is TRBV12-3 or TRBV12-4 and J usage is TRBJ1-2; TRBD1 aligns across 9 bases. The V gene end was trimmed by 8 bases and the J gene end by 4 bases; junction bases not matched to a gene: 5. This CDR3 is built from 13 residues.

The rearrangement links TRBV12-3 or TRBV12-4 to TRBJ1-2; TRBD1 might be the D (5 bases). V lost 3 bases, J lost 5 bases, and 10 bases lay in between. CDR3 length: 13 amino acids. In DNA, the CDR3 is TGTGCCAGCAGTTTTAGTAAGGGGTATGGCTACACCTTC. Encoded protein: CASSFSKGYGYTF.

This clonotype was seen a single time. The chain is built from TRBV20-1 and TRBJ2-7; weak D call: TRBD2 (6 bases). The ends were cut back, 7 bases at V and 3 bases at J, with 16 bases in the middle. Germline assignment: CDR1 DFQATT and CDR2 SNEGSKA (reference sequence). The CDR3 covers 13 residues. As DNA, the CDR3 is TGCAGTGGTGCGGGATACAAAAACTACGAGCAGTACTTC. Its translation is CSGAGYKNYEQYF.

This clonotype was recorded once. CDR3 protein: CASSQDLGTQYF. CDR3 nucleotides: TGTGCCAGCAGCCAAGATCTGGGGACCCAGTACTTC. The chain links TRBV14 to TRBJ2-5; D not resolved. The CDR3 contains 12 residues. V dropped 0 bases and J dropped 7 bases, with 6 bases sitting between them. In germline, CDR1 is SGHDN, CDR2 FVKESK.

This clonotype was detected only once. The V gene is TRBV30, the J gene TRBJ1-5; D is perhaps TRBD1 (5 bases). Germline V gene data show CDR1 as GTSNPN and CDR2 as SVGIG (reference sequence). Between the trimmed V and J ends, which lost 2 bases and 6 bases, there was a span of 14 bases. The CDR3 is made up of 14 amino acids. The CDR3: CAWSSGQGGQPQHF. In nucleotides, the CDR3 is TGTGCCTGGAGTTCAGGTCAGGGAGGTCAGCCCCAGCATTTT. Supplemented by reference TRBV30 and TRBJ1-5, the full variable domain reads SQTIHQWPATLVQPVGSPLSLECTVEGTSNPNLYWYRQAAGRGLQLLFYSVGIGQISSEVPQNLSASRPQDRQFILSSKKLLLSDSGFYLCAWSSGQGGQPQHFGDGTRLSIL.

This CDR3 reads CASSLAGIVTEAFF. The CDR3 DNA sequence: TGCGCCAGCAGCTTGGCAGGGATCGTAACTGAAGCTTTCTTT. The chain joins TRBV5-1 to TRBJ1-1, with D maybe TRBD1 (5 bases). The CDR3 loop spans 14 amino acids. Germline V CDR1 and CDR2: SGHRS, YFSETQ. The V and J ends lost 0 bases and 5 bases respectively, with 11 bases between them.

The CDR3 protein is CASSIAGRGLIFGANVLTF. The CDR3 DNA sequence: TGTGCCAGCAGCATAGCCGGCAGGGGATTAATATTTGGGGCCAACGTCCTGACTTTC. V usage is TRBV5-8 and J usage is TRBJ2-6; tentatively, D is TRBD1 (6 bases). Trimming stripped 4 bases from V and 3 bases from J, with 23 bases between. The CDR3 totals 19 residues. Germline CDR1 SGHTS, CDR2 YDEGEE.

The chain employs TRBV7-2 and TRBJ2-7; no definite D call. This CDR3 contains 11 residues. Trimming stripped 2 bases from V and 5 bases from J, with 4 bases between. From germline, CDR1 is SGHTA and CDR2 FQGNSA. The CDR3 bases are TGTGCCAGCAGCTTATTCAACGAGCAGTACTTC. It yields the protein CASSLFNEQYF.

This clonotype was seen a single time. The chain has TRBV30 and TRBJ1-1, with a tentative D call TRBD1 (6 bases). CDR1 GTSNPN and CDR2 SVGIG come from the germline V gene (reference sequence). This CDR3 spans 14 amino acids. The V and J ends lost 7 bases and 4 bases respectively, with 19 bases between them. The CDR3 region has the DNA TGTGCCTCGTCGACAGGTCTCTTGGGCACTGAAGCTTTCTTT. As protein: CASSTGLLGTEAFF.

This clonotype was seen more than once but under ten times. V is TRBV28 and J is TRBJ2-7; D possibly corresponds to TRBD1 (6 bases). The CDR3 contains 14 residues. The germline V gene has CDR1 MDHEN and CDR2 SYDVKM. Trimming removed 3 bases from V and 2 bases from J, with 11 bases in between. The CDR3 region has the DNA TGTGCCAGCAGTTTCATCGGACAGCCCTACGAGCAGTACTTC. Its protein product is CASSFIGQPYEQYF.

In DNA form, the CDR3 reads TGTGCCATCAGTGAAACCGGGACTGCAGGCAATGAGCAGTTCTTC. It yields the protein CAISETGTAGNEQFF. The chain links TRBV10-3 to TRBJ2-1; possible D gene TRBD2, 6 bases. Germline V gene sequence: CDR1 ENHRY, CDR2 SYGVKD. Trimming took 3 bases from V and 6 from J, leaving 15 bases between them. This CDR3 has 15 residues.

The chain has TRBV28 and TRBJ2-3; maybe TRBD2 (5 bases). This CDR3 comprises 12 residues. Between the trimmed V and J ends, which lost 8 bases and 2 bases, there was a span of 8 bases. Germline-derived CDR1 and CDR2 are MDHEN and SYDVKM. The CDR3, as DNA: TGTGCCAGCGGAGGTCCCACAGATACGCAGTATTTT. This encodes CASGGPTDTQYF. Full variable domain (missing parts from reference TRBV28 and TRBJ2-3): DVKVTQSSRYLVKRTGEKVFLECVQDMDHENMFWYRQDPGLGLRLIYFSYDVKMKEKGDIPEGYSVSREKKERFSLILESASTNQTSMYLCASGGPTDTQYFGPGTRLTVL.

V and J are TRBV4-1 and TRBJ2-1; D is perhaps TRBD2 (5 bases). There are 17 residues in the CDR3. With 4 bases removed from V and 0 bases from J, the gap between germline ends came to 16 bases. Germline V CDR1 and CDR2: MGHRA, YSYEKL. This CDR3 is CASSPYNSDSSYNEQFF. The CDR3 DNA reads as TGCGCCAGCAGCCCTTACAATAGCGATAGCTCCTACAATGAGCAGTTCTTC.

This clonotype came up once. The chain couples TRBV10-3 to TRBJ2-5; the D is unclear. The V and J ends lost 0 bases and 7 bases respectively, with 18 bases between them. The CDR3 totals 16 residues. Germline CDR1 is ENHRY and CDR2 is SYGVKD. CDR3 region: CAISESSEPGSATQYF. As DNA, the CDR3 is TGTGCCATCAGTGAGTCGAGCGAACCCGGATCAGCGACCCAGTACTTC.

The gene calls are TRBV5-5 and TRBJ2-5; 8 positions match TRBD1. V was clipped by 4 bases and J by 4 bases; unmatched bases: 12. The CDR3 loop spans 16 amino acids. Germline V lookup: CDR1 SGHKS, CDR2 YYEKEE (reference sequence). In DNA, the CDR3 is TGTGCCAGCAGCGGGGACAGGATGGGGTGGGGAGAGACCCAGTACTTC. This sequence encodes CASSGDRMGWGETQYF.

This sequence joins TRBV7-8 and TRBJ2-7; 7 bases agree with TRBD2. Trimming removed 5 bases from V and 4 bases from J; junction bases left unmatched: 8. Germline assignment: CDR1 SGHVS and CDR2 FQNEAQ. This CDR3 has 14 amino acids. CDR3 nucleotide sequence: TGTGCCAGCAGCCCCGCGGGACTACCATACGAGCAGTACTTC. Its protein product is CASSPAGLPYEQYF.

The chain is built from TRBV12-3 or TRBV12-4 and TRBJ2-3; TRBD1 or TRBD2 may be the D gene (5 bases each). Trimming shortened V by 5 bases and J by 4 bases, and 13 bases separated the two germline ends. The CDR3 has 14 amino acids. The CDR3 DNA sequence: TGTGCCAGCAGTCCCTTCCGGGGCGCAGATACGCAGTATTTT. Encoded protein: CASSPFRGADTQYF.

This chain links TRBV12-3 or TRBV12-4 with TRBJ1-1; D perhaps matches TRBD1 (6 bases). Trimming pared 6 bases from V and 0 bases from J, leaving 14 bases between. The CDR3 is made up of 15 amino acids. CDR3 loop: CASRDRGLMNTEAFF. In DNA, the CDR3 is TGTGCCAGCAGGGACCGGGGGCTCATGAACACTGAAGCTTTCTTT.

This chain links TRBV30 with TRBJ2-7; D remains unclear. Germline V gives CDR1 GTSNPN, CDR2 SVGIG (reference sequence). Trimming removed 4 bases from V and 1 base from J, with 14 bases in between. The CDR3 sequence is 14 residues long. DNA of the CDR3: TGTGCCTGGACACAATTCCAGCTTTCCTACGAGCAGTACTTC. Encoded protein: CAWTQFQLSYEQYF.

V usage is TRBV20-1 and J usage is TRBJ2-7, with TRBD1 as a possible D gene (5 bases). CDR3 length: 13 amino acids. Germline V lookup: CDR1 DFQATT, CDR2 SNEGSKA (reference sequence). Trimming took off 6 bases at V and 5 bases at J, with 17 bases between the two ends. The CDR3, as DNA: TGCAGTGCACGAGCACAGATCAGGGACGAGCAGTACTTC. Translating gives CSARAQIRDEQYF.